The 14 T cell receptor beta chains presented below share a single source sample, sequenced in a study of blood T cell repertoires in COVID-19. TCRdb's table, derived via immunoSEQ multiplex PCR, lists solely in-frame clones and lacks some. The top ten clones hold less than 50% of a sample with around 160,000 clones, 80% to 90% of them seen once. Sequences were obtained from peripheral blood. Every receptor here comes from a human donor in a cohort sampled during active COVID-19.

The J gene is TRBJ1-6, the V gene TRBV3-1 (or the pseudogene TRBV3-2); D is ambiguous. Trimming left V 6 bases short and J 8 bases short, with 14 bases between. CDR1 and CDR2 (germline): LGHDT, YNNKEL (reference sequence). The CDR3 sequence is 14 residues long. The CDR3 DNA follows: TGTGCCAGCAGGTTCGACGTGGGCTATTCACCCCTCCACTTT. Encoded protein: CASRFDVGYSPLHF.

The genes are TRBV3-1 (or the pseudogene TRBV3-2) and TRBJ1-4; D gene uncertain. CDR3 length: 13 residues. CDR1 is LGHDT, CDR2 YNNKEL, per germline (reference sequence). The V gene lost 1 base and the J gene lost 10 bases, with 10 bases spanning the gap. In DNA, the CDR3 is TGTGCCAGCAGCCAAGGATTGAAGAGAAAACTGTTTTTT. Its protein is CASSQGLKRKLFF.

The V and J genes are TRBV28 and TRBJ1-5; D possibly corresponds to TRBD1 (6 bases). V lost 8 bases and J lost 5, with 19 bases in between. The V gene's germline CDR1 is MDHEN and CDR2 SYDVKM. CDR3 length: 15 amino acids. CDR3: CASSLGGGPDQPQHF. CDR3 coding DNA: TGTGCCAGCTCTTTAGGTGGGGGCCCGGATCAGCCCCAGCATTTT.

The chain uses TRBV28 and TRBJ2-3; 9 nucleotides line up with TRBD1. The CDR3 length is 16 residues. CDR1 MDHEN and CDR2 SYDVKM come from the germline V gene. With V trimmed by 8 bases and J by 6 bases, 15 bases remained unmatched. CDR3 sequence reads: CASSFAPDRGFDTQYF. The CDR3 nucleotides read TGTGCCAGCTCTTTCGCCCCCGACAGGGGGTTTGATACGCAGTATTTT.

The CDR3 reads CASSLGDSTNEKLFF. CDR3 DNA: TGTGCCAGCAGCTTAGGGGACTCAACTAATGAAAAACTGTTTTTT. The chain joins TRBV7-9 to TRBJ1-4, with D perhaps matching TRBD1 (5 bases). Germline V gives CDR1 SEHNR, CDR2 FQNEAQ (reference sequence). There are 15 residues in the CDR3. Trimming took 1 base from V and 0 from J, leaving 6 bases between them. The complete variable domain, with remaining parts taken from reference TRBV7-9 and TRBJ1-4, reads DTGVSQNPRHKITKRGQNVTFRCDPISEHNRLYWYRQTLGQGPEFLTYFQNEAQLEKSRLLSDRFSAERPKGSFSTLEIQRTEQGDSAMYLCASSLGDSTNEKLFFGSGTQLSVL.

The chain carries TRBV11-2 and TRBJ1-4; weak D call: TRBD1 (6 bases). V was trimmed by 5 bases and J by 4 bases, leaving 23 bases between them. The germline V gene has CDR1 SGHAT and CDR2 FQNNGV. The CDR3 sequence is 18 residues long. CDR3 residues: CASSRDPPGQRDNEKLFF. As DNA, the CDR3 is TGTGCCAGCAGCCGAGACCCACCGGGACAAAGGGATAATGAAAAACTGTTTTTT.

This clone has at least ten counts. This chain joins TRBV5-1 and TRBJ1-4, with unresolved D. Trimming took 2 bases from V and 8 from J, leaving 13 bases between them. Germline CDR1 reads SGHRS; CDR2 reads YFSETQ. CDR3 length: 14 residues. The CDR3 loop reads CASSLRSGWEKLFF. In nucleotides, the CDR3 is TGCGCCAGCAGCTTAAGGTCGGGGTGGGAAAAACTGTTTTTT.

The chain joins TRBV7-2 to TRBJ1-2; D might be TRBD1 (6 bases). Germline loops: CDR1 SGHTA, CDR2 FQGNSA. This CDR3 spans 15 amino acids. Trimming removed 4 bases from V and 1 base from J, with 13 bases in between. DNA for the CDR3: TGTGCCAGCAGCTCAAACCCAGGGGATAACTATGGCTACACCTTC. This codes for CASSSNPGDNYGYTF.

The chain has TRBV9 and TRBJ2-6, with 10 bases matching TRBD2. The CDR3 sequence is 18 residues long. V shed 3 bases, J shed 0 bases, and the junction held 6 bases outside the gene matches. CDR1 and CDR2 from the germline V gene are SGDLS and YYNGEE. The CDR3 nucleotides read TGTGCCAGCAGCGAGAGCGGGGGGGCCCTCTCTGGGGCCAACGTCCTGACTTTC. This sequence encodes CASSESGGALSGANVLTF.

This chain uses TRBV7-2 with TRBJ2-1; 12 nucleotides match TRBD2. The CDR3 is 18 residues long. The V and J ends lost 0 bases and 6 bases, in that order; junction bases with no gene match: 9. Germline values: CDR1 SGHTA, CDR2 FQGNSA. As DNA, the CDR3 is TGTGCCAGCAGCTTAGCGCGAACCCTAGCGGGGGGGATCAATGAGCAGTTCTTC. Amino acid sequence: CASSLARTLAGGINEQFF.

The chain is built from TRBV5-1 and TRBJ1-2; D gene unclear. V shed 7 bases and J shed 7 bases, with 17 bases lying between them. Germline V gene sequence: CDR1 SGHRS, CDR2 YFSETQ. This CDR3 is built from 13 residues. The CDR3 DNA is TGCGCCAGCTCGATAACTAGGGATCGTGGCTACACCTTC. It translates to CASSITRDRGYTF.

The V gene is TRBV3-1 (or the pseudogene TRBV3-2), the J gene TRBJ2-3, with D possibly TRBD2 on 5 matching bases. CDR1 LGHDT and CDR2 YNNKEL come from the germline V gene (reference sequence). The V end was cut by 1 base, the J end by 0 bases, with 8 bases between. The CDR3 covers 15 residues. DNA for the CDR3: TGTGCCAGCAGCCAAGGGCGGGCGAGCACAGATACGCAGTATTTT. Its translation is CASSQGRASTDTQYF.

This clone came up many times. Here the CDR3 omits its conserved ending phenylalanine or tryptophan, so a read error is the likely source. Because the CDR3's place on the DNA is in doubt, the DNA is left out and the CDR3 is given as listed by TCRdb. The rearrangement uses TRBV19 and TRBJ1-6; the D segment call TRBD1 is taken from the table without a DNA check. From germline, CDR1 is LNHDA and CDR2 SQIVND (reference sequence). The CDR3 comprises 11 residues, both ends counted. The CDR3 loop is CASSDLRDRDL.

This clone has just a few counts. V is TRBV27 and J is TRBJ2-7, with TRBD1 as a possible D gene (6 bases). The CDR3 extends over 12 amino acids. Per the germline V gene, CDR1 is MNHEY and CDR2 is SMNVEV (reference sequence). The V and J ends lost 7 bases and 6 bases respectively, with 13 bases between them. The CDR3, as DNA: TGTGCCAGCAATACACAGGGTGGCGAGCAGTACTTC. It is translated as CASNTQGGEQYF.